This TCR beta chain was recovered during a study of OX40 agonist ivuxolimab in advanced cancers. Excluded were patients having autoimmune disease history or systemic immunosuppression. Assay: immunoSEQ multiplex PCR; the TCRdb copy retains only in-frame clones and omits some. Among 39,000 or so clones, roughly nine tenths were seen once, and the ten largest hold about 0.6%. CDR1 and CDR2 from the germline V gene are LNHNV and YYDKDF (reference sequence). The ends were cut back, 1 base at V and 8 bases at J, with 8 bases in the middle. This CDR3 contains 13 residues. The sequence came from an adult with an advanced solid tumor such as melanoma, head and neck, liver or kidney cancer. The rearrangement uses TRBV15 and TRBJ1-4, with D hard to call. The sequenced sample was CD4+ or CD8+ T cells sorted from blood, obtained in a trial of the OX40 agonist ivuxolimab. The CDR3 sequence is CATSRGLTEKLFF. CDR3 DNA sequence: TGTGCCACCAGCAGAGGGCTTACGGAAAAACTGTTTTTT.